The rows below give T cell receptor beta chains drawn from one sample of a study of blood T cell repertoires in COVID-19. Sequencing was performed with immunoSEQ multiplex PCR; in TCRdb, only in-frame clones are kept and a portion is missing. Among some 250,000 clones listed, 80% to 90% were seen once. The sample consisted of PBMCs or T cells enriched from blood (not recorded which). The receptors were sampled from a woman in her forties or fifties who had recovered from COVID-19. CDR3s leave out the opening cysteine and the closing phenylalanine or tryptophan. The order of the fields is CDR3 length, V gene, J gene, CDR3 protein.

>12|TRBV7-9|TRBJ1-2
ASSPGGGRYGYT
>13|TRBV19|TRBJ2-1
ASSMPRGLGNEQF
>13|TRBV9|TRBJ1-6
ASSAQGGRNSPLH
>11|TRBV2|TRBJ1-2
ASRKDTAYGYT
>12|TRBV5-1|TRBJ2-1
ASSLGGPWDEQF
>13|TRBV28|TRBJ1-5
ASSTAGGSNQPQH
>13|TRBV5-1|TRBJ2-5
ASSLLGTGEETQY
>12|TRBV2|TRBJ2-1
ASSQREGGNEQF
>14|TRBV9|TRBJ1-4
ASSAAGGTGDEKLF
>12|TRBV18|TRBJ2-5
ASSPPTSEETQY
>12|TRBV19|TRBJ2-1
ASSAGGRVNEQF
>12|TRBV28|TRBJ1-6
ASTSRFTGSPLH
>15|TRBV5-1|TRBJ2-3
ASSLGLAGVKVDTQY
>13|TRBV7-6|TRBJ1-1
ASSSTVASDTEAF
>15|TRBV11-3|TRBJ1-4
ASSLAGEGATNEKLF
>12|TRBV27|TRBJ2-1
ASSTGGSYNEQF
>13|TRBV30|TRBJ1-2
AWSAVLGGMARYT
>12|TRBV10-1|TRBJ2-7
ASSDGTGPYEQY
>12|TRBV3-1/TRBV3-2|TRBJ1-1
ASTPQGMNTEAF
>13|TRBV5-8|TRBJ2-7
ASSLGLAGTYEQY
>12|TRBV28|TRBJ1-4
ASSPGQHNEKLF
>15|TRBV27|TRBJ1-6
ASSSPQAGGNNSPLH
>11|TRBV2|TRBJ2-2
ASSLTGPGELF
>13|TRBV6-5|TRBJ1-1
ASSSRTAMNTEAF
>14|TRBV5-4|TRBJ1-4
ASSLDGEALSEKLF
>13|TRBV27|TRBJ2-1
ASSSAGVSYNEQF
>13|TRBV3-1/TRBV3-2|TRBJ2-1
ASSQPTLQADEQF
>12|TRBV27|TRBJ2-7
ASSPGSGMYEQY
>13|TRBV5-4|TRBJ2-7
ASSLGDRGFNEQY
>12|TRBV11-2|TRBJ1-1
ASSLGGGVDEAF
>14|TRBV28|TRBJ1-6
ASSSKWHRVDSPLH
>13|TRBV5-6|TRBJ2-7
ASSLGGQGSDEQY
>20|TRBV14|TRBJ2-5
ASSQDQFGPTGRPGQQETQY
>14|TRBV7-9|TRBJ2-7
ASSLYVGPVSYEQY
>13|TRBV19|TRBJ2-5
ASSRRLALQETQY
>11|TRBV5-5|TRBJ1-2
ASEPGFSHGYT
>12|TRBV28|TRBJ2-7
ASLRQGFSYEQY
>15|TRBV5-1|TRBJ2-1
ASRDDVSGSLYNEQF
>14|TRBV19|TRBJ1-5
ASSIDIEGRYQPQH
>11|TRBV28|TRBJ1-1
ASSNREDSEAF
>12|TRBV28|TRBJ1-3
ASSPNTLGNTIY
>11|TRBV28|TRBJ2-7
ASSLSSAYEQY
>13|TRBV4-1|TRBJ2-1
ASTLTSGRGNEQF
>14|TRBV5-1|TRBJ2-4
ASSLRAGTGDDIQY
>10|TRBV3-1/TRBV3-2|TRBJ2-3
ASSSSADTQY
>15|TRBV7-6|TRBJ2-1
ASSRSYDRVSYNEQF
>10|TRBV18|TRBJ2-7
ASSPFREEQY
>15|TRBV28|TRBJ2-1
ASSTPRQEGGRNEQF
>13|TRBV27|TRBJ1-5
ASNEDRERSQPQH
>13|TRBV5-1|TRBJ2-7
ASSLVSAGSYEQY
>13|TRBV5-1|TRBJ2-2
ASSPGLANTGELF
>13|TRBV28|TRBJ2-3
ASNWRSGNTDTQY
>10|TRBV7-9|TRBJ1-1
ASSLGGPEAF